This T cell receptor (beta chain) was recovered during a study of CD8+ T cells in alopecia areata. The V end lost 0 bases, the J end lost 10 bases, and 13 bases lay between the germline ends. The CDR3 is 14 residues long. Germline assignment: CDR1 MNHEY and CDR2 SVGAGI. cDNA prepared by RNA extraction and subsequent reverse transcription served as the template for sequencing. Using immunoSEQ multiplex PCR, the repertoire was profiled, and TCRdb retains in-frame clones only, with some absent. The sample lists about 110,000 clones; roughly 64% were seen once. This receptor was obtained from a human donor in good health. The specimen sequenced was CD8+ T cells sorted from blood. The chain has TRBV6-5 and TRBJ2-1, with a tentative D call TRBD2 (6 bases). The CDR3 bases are TGTGCCAGCAGTTACTCCTTTGGAGGGGCAGAGCAGTTCTTC. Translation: CASSYSFGGAEQFF.